Listed below are T cell receptor beta chains from one sample, sequenced in a study of identical twins. MiXCR, applied by TCRdb to the 5' RACE reads, yields one record per CDR3 protein. The table includes approximately 220,000 distinct CDR3 sequences, less than 9.5% detected once. The sequenced material came from memory (CD45RO+) T cells sorted from blood. The receptors derive from a young woman in good health. CDR3s include the opening cysteine and the closing phenylalanine or tryptophan. Each record gives: V gene, D gene, clone size, J gene, CDR3 protein, CDR3 DNA. D genes are given only for firm matches. Clone sizes are given selectively: once, few, many, or a class where the clone is expanded.

>TRBV20-1|-|-|TRBJ1-1
CSASRAMNTEAFF
TGCAGTGCTAGCAGGGCCATGAACACTGAAGCTTTCTTT
>TRBV12-3/TRBV12-4|-|-|TRBJ2-2
CASSFRVSGELFF
TGTGCCAGCAGTTTCAGGGTCTCCGGGGAGCTGTTTTTT
>TRBV6-2/TRBV6-3|-|-|TRBJ2-7
CASTAGYEQYF
TGTGCCAGCACCGCGGGCTACGAGCAGTACTTC
>TRBV20-1|-|-|TRBJ2-1
CSAMRTHEQFF
TGCAGTGCTATGCGGACTCATGAGCAGTTCTTC
>TRBV6-1|TRBD2|few|TRBJ2-3
CASSTRTSGGAKDTQYF
TGTGCCAGCAGTACCCGGACTAGCGGGGGGGCGAAAGATACGCAGTATTTT
>TRBV5-6|-|few|TRBJ2-3
CASSYGDFSTDTQYF
TGTGCCAGCAGCTACGGAGATTTTAGCACAGATACGCAGTATTTT
>TRBV3-1|-|few|TRBJ2-1
CASSRASGGGEQFF
TGTGCCAGCAGCCGTGCTAGCGGAGGGGGTGAGCAGTTCTTC
>TRBV5-1|-|many|TRBJ2-5
CASSTVRQETQYF
TGCGCCAGCAGCACCGTCCGACAAGAGACCCAGTACTTC
>TRBV5-1|-|-|TRBJ2-1
CASSLSPNNEQFF
TGCGCCAGCAGCTTGTCCCCCAACAATGAGCAGTTCTTC
>TRBV30|-|-|TRBJ1-4
CAWSVQTARNEKLFF
TGTGCCTGGAGTGTACAGACCGCTCGTAATGAAAAACTGTTTTTT
>TRBV7-2|TRBD2|-|TRBJ2-1
CASSLSGISHNGQFF
TGTGCCAGCAGCTTAAGCGGGATCTCCCACAATGGGCAGTTCTTC
>TRBV10-3|TRBD2|-|TRBJ2-7
CAISGLVLDEQYF
TGTGCCATCTCGGGACTAGTCTTGGACGAGCAGTACTTC
>TRBV27|-|few|TRBJ2-7
CASSPGPSLSTYEQYF
TGTGCCAGCAGTCCGGGCCCCTCACTCTCTACCTACGAGCAGTACTTC
>TRBV20-1|-|-|TRBJ2-1
CSARGLVGHTEQFF
TGCAGTGCTAGAGGACTAGTCGGACATACTGAGCAGTTCTTC
>TRBV6-2/TRBV6-3|-|-|TRBJ1-5
CASSTNGRVQPQHF
TGTGCCAGCAGCACAAATGGTCGGGTTCAGCCCCAGCATTTT
>TRBV3-1|-|few|TRBJ2-3
CASSQIQVTDTQYF
TGTGCCAGCAGCCAGATCCAAGTCACAGATACGCAGTATTTT
>TRBV20-1|-|many|TRBJ2-5
CSATFGTWKETQYF
TGCAGTGCCACATTCGGGACGTGGAAAGAGACCCAGTACTTC
>TRBV27|-|few|TRBJ1-6
CASSFQDRGNSPLHF
TGTGCCAGCAGTTTTCAGGACAGAGGGAATTCACCCCTCCACTTT
>TRBV3-1|-|many|TRBJ2-4
CASSQELGPGNIQYF
TGTGCCAGCAGCCAGGAACTCGGGCCGGGTAACATTCAGTACTTC
>TRBV15|-|-|TRBJ1-6
CATSRDPEGSPLHF
TGTGCCACCAGCAGAGATCCCGAGGGGTCACCCCTCCACTTT
>TRBV2|-|-|TRBJ1-2
CATQDTRALGYGYTF
TGTGCCACCCAGGATACCCGGGCTCTGGGATATGGCTACACCTTC
>TRBV20-1|TRBD1|-|TRBJ1-2
CSARSRQGDYGYTF
TGCAGTGCTAGATCCCGACAGGGTGACTATGGCTACACCTTC
>TRBV19|-|-|TRBJ1-1
CASNWGLGAFF
TGTGCCAGTAATTGGGGGCTGGGAGCTTTCTTT
>TRBV5-1|-|-|TRBJ2-1
CASSASGNSNNEQFF
TGCGCCAGCAGCGCCTCCGGGAATTCTAACAATGAGCAGTTCTTC
>TRBV20-1|-|-|TRBJ2-2
CSVQTGGPTGELFF
TGCAGTGTTCAGACAGGCGGCCCAACCGGGGAGCTGTTTTTT
>TRBV7-9|-|many|TRBJ1-1
CATARDGENTEAFF
TGTGCCACCGCAAGGGACGGGGAGAACACTGAAGCTTTCTTT
>TRBV6-1|-|-|TRBJ2-7
CASSQGRTKSSYEQYF
TGTGCCAGCAGTCAAGGGAGGACCAAAAGCTCCTACGAGCAGTACTTC